The 17 T cell receptor beta chains below all came from one sample that was sequenced in a study of cytomegalovirus exposure and HLA in healthy donors. The PCR made use of 60 Vbeta and 13 Jbeta primers. Assay used: immunoSEQ multiplex PCR; TCRdb lists only in-frame clones, some missing. The table records 150,000 to 200,000 clones, roughly 60% of them present only once. Sequenced input: PBMCs. All receptors derive from a middle-aged man in good health and CMV-seronegative.

This clone was counted a single time. The chain links TRBV5-4 to TRBJ2-1, with D possibly TRBD2 on 5 matching bases. Germline CDR1 reads SGHNT; CDR2 reads YYREEE (reference sequence). CDR3 length equals 14 residues. V was cut by 4 bases and J by 7 bases, with 15 bases left in between. The CDR3, as DNA: TGTGCCAGCAGCCCGGACGGCCGGGGTAATGAGCAGTTCTTC. It translates to CASSPDGRGNEQFF.

The V and J genes are TRBV30 and TRBJ1-5; the D gene is possibly TRBD1 (6 bases). The V gene's germline CDR1 is GTSNPN and CDR2 SVGIG (reference sequence). The CDR3 spans 16 residues. V was cut by 0 bases and J by 2 bases, with 14 bases left in between. The CDR3 region is CAWSVRRGGGNQPQHF. The DNA of the CDR3 is TGTGCCTGGAGTGTAAGGAGGGGGGGAGGCAATCAGCCCCAGCATTTT.

CDR3 protein: CASSRGTGGDSYEQYF. CDR3 nucleotides: TGCGCCAGCAGCCGGGGGACAGGGGGCGACAGCTACGAGCAGTACTTC. The chain recombines TRBV4-3 with TRBJ2-7; 12 bases align to TRBD1. Per germline, CDR1 LGHNA and CDR2 YSLEER. CDR3 size: 16 residues. V shed 4 bases and J 3 bases; nucleotides not matched to a gene: 7.

This clone was counted only a few times. The DNA for the CDR3 is TGTGCCAGCACCCTGGACAGGGCGAATAATTCACCCCTCCACTTT. Residues: CASTLDRANNSPLHF. The genes are TRBV6-5 and TRBJ1-6; 8 positions match TRBD1. The J segment lost 5 bases and the V segment lost 7 bases, leaving 7 bases of the junction unmatched. CDR3 size: 15 residues. Germline lookup yields CDR1 MNHEY and CDR2 SVGAGI.

The gene calls are TRBV28 and TRBJ1-4, with TRBD1 identical over 9 bases. This CDR3 region has 12 residues. In germline, CDR1 is MDHEN, CDR2 SYDVKM. J lost 7 bases, V lost 8 bases, and 2 bases had no gene match. CDR3 loop: CASRDRVEKLFF. CDR3 in DNA: TGTGCCAGCCGGGACAGGGTTGAAAAACTGTTTTTT.

The V gene is TRBV6-1, the J gene TRBJ1-1; D is unresolved. Trimming removed 1 base at V and 6 bases at J, with 15 bases between. The germline gives CDR1 MNHNS, CDR2 SASEGT. The CDR3 totals 15 residues. CDR3 in DNA: TGTGCCAGCAGTGAAGGAACGGGGTTTGTATCTGAAGCTTTCTTT. It codes for CASSEGTGFVSEAFF.

The chain has TRBV19 and TRBJ2-3, with 11 positions matching TRBD2. After removal of 6 bases from V and 0 bases from J, the junction contained 5 bases not matched to a gene. The length of the CDR3 is 16 residues. Per the germline V gene, CDR1 is LNHDA and CDR2 is SQIVND (reference sequence). CDR3 residues: CASSPGTSGSTDTQYF. The DNA for the CDR3 is TGTGCCAGTAGCCCCGGGACTAGCGGTAGCACAGATACGCAGTATTTT. Full variable domain (missing parts from reference TRBV19 and TRBJ2-3): DGGITQSPKYLFRKEGQNVTLSCEQNLNHDAMYWYRQDPGQGLRLIYYSQIVNDFQKGDIAEGYSVSREKKESFPLTVTSAQKNPTAFYLCASSPGTSGSTDTQYFGPGTRLTVL.

This chain links TRBV5-4 with TRBJ1-6; D perhaps matches TRBD1 (6 bases). V lost 7 bases and J lost 7, with 18 bases in between. This CDR3 has 15 amino acids. Germline V lookup: CDR1 SGHNT, CDR2 YYREEE (reference sequence). The CDR3 DNA reads TGTGCCAGCTCCGAGGGGGGCGGGGGGAATTCACCCCTCCACTTT. Encoded protein: CASSEGGGGNSPLHF.

J is TRBJ1-2 and V is TRBV6-1; D is uncertain. The CDR3 extends over 11 amino acids. Germline V gives CDR1 MNHNS, CDR2 SASEGT. V was trimmed by 2 bases and J by 8 bases, leaving 6 bases between them. CDR3 protein: CASSELRGYTF. CDR3 DNA: TGTGCCAGCAGTGAATTACGGGGCTACACCTTC.

The gene calls are TRBV27 and TRBJ1-2, with D perhaps matching TRBD1 (5 bases). Between the trimmed V and J ends, which lost 4 bases and 2 bases, there was a span of 17 bases. The CDR3 runs 16 residues. Per germline, CDR1 MNHEY and CDR2 SMNVEV (reference sequence). In DNA, the CDR3 is TGTGCCAGCAGTTCTGCCCCCTATACAGGAAACTATGGCTACACCTTC. Amino acid sequence: CASSSAPYTGNYGYTF.

The table lists this clone with a count of one. The chain is built from TRBV29-1 and TRBJ1-1; a weak D match, TRBD1 (5 bases). The CDR3 consists of 12 residues. Germline CDR1 reads SQVTM; CDR2 reads ANQGSEA. V was pared by 4 bases and J by 8 bases, with 14 bases between. This CDR3 reads CSVGTGPIEAFF. The CDR3 DNA is TGCAGCGTTGGCACAGGTCCAATAGAAGCTTTCTTT.

The chain recombines TRBV6-6 with TRBJ2-1; 10 positions agree with TRBD2. The CDR3 is 14 amino acids. Trimming cost V 10 bases and J 9 bases; bases outside gene matches: 12. Per the germline V gene, CDR1 is MNHNY and CDR2 is SVGAGI (reference sequence). The CDR3 DNA is TGTGCCACCACGGAGCGGGAGGGCCAGGGTGAGCAGTTCTTC. This codes for CATTEREGQGEQFF.

The CDR3 is CATSRDPSYEQYF. The CDR3 DNA reads as TGTGCCACCAGCAGAGATCCCAGCTACGAGCAGTACTTC. The J gene is TRBJ2-7, the V gene TRBV15; D gene uncertain. Germline CDR1 LNHNV, CDR2 YYDKDF (reference sequence). V lost 0 bases to trimming and J lost 3 bases, with 6 bases between them. This CDR3 comprises 13 residues.

This sequence joins TRBV5-8 and TRBJ2-3; 8 nucleotides align to TRBD2. Germline lookup yields CDR1 SGHTS and CDR2 YDEGEE. Unmatched junction bases numbered 7, after V lost 1 base and J lost 6 bases. The CDR3 totals 15 residues. The CDR3 sequence: CASSLRAGDLDTQYF. DNA for the CDR3: TGTGCCAGCAGCTTGCGAGCGGGGGATCTTGATACGCAGTATTTT.

The rearrangement uses TRBV5-1 and TRBJ1-2, with 9 bases aligning to TRBD1. This CDR3 has 15 residues. Trimming took 3 bases from V and 6 from J; bases not matched to a gene: 9. In germline, CDR1 is SGHRS, CDR2 YFSETQ. The CDR3 loop is CASSSTGGINNGYTF. The CDR3 DNA sequence: TGCGCCAGCAGCTCTACAGGGGGCATAAATAATGGCTACACCTTC.

This clone was seen only a few times. This chain connects TRBV30 to TRBJ2-3; no reliable D call. The germline V gene has CDR1 GTSNPN and CDR2 SVGIG (reference sequence). CDR3 length: 13 residues. V dropped 1 base and J dropped 6 bases, with 11 bases sitting between them. The DNA of the CDR3 is TGTGCCTGGAGTGCTGAGGTCCGGGATACGCAGTATTTT. It translates to CAWSAEVRDTQYF. The full variable domain, rest sourced from reference TRBV30 and TRBJ2-3, is SQTIHQWPATLVQPVGSPLSLECTVEGTSNPNLYWYRQAAGRGLQLLFYSVGIGQISSEVPQNLSASRPQDRQFILSSKKLLLSDSGFYLCAWSAEVRDTQYFGPGTRLTVL.

The chain uses TRBV27 and TRBJ2-2; 12 bases align to TRBD2. The germline CDR1 and CDR2 sequences are MNHEY and SMNVEV (reference sequence). Trimming took 8 bases from V and 1 from J; bases not matched to a gene: 2. CDR3 length: 15 residues. The CDR3 sequence: CASGGLAGNTGELFF. The CDR3 DNA follows: TGTGCCAGCGGGGGACTAGCGGGGAACACCGGGGAGCTGTTTTTT.